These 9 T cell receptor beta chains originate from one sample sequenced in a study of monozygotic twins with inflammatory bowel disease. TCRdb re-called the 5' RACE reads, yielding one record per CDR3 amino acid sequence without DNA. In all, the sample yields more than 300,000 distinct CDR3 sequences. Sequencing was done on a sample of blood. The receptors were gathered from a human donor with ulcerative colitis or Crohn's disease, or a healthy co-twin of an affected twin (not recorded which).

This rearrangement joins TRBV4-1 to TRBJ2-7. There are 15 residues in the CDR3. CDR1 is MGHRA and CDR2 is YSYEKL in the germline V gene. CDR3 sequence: CASSQDSGSSYEQYF.

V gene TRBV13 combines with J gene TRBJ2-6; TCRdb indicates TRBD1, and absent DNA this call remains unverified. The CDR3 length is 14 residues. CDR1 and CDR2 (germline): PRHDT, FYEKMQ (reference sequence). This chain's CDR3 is CASSPGTGANVLTF.

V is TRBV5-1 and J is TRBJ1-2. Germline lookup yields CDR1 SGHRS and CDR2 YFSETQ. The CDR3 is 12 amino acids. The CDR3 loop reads CASSLVGDGYTF.

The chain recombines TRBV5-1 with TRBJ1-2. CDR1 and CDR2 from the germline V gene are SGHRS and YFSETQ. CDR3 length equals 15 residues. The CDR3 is CASSLAVLGQGGYTF.

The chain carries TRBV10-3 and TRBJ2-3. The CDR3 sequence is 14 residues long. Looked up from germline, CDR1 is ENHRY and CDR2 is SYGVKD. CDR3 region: CAISKATGADTQYF.

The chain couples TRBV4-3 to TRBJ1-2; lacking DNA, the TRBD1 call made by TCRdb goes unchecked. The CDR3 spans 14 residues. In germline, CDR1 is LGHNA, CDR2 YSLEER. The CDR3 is CASSQDGRGDGYTF.

CDR3 amino acids: CASSFEASYEQYF. This sequence joins TRBV5-1 and TRBJ2-7. This CDR3 region has 13 residues. Germline-derived CDR1 and CDR2 are SGHRS and YFSETQ. Filled out from reference TRBV5-1 and TRBJ2-7, the complete variable domain reads KAGVTQTPRYLIKTRGQQVTLSCSPISGHRSVSWYQQTPGQGLQFLFEYFSETQRNKGNFPGRFSGRQFSNSRSEMNVSTLELGDSALYLCASSFEASYEQYFGPGTRLTVT.

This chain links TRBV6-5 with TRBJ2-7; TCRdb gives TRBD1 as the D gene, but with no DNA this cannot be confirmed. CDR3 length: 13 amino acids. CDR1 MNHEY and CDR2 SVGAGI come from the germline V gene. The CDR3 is CASSYSGGAEQYF.

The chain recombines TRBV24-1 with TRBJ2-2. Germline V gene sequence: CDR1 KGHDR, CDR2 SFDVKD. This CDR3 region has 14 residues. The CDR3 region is CATSGYENTGELFF.